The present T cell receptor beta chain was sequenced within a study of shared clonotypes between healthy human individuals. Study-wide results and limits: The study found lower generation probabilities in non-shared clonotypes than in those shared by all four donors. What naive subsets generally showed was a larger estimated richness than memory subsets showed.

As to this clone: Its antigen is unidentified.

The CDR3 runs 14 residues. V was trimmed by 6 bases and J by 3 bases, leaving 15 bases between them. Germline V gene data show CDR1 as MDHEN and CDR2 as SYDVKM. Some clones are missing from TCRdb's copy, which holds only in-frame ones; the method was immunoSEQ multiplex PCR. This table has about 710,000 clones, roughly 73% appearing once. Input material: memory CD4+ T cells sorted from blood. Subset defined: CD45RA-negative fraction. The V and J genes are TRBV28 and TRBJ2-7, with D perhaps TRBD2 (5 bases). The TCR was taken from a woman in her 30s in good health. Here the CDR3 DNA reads TGTGCCAGCAGCCTGCCGGGGAAGCGCTACGAGCAGTACTTC. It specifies CASSLPGKRYEQYF. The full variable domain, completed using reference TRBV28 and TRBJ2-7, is DVKVTQSSRYLVKRTGEKVFLECVQDMDHENMFWYRQDPGLGLRLIYFSYDVKMKEKGDIPEGYSVSREKKERFSLILESASTNQTSMYLCASSLPGKRYEQYFGPGTRLTVT.